This T cell receptor (beta chain) was identified in a study of blood T cells in healthy people across ages. Regarding the study as a whole: Unknown donor CMV status possibly confounded expanded clonotype changes.

From germline, CDR1 is DFQATT and CDR2 SNEGSKA (reference sequence). The length of the CDR3 is 14 residues. V lost 6 bases and J lost 5; bases outside the gene matches: 6. Then a second PCR, running about 7 to 11 cycles, was carried out with a sample-barcoded 5' primer and a J-beta primer mix. MiXCR, run by TCRdb on the 5' RACE reads, gives a single entry per CDR3 protein. The sample has approximately 800,000 distinct CDR3 sequences, around half seen once. This clonotype was seen a few times. Its antigen is unidentified. V is TRBV20-1 and J is TRBJ2-7; the match to TRBD2 covers 14 bases. The receptor was isolated from a man at least 80 years old in good health. Sequenced input: blood. The CDR3 nucleotides are TGCAGTGCGGGGACTAGCGGGAGTGTCAACGAGCAGTACTTC. Translating gives CSAGTSGSVNEQYF.